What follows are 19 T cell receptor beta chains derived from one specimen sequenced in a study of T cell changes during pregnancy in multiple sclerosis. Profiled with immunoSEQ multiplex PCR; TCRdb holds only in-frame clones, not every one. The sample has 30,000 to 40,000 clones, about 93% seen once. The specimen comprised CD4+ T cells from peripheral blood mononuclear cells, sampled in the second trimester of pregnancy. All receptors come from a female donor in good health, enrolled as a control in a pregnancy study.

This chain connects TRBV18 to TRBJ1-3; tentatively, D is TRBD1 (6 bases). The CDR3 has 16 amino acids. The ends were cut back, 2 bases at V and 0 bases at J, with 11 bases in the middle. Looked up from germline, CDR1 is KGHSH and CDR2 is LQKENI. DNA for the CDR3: TGTGCCAGCTCACCAAGGGACACTAGCTCTGGAAACACCATATATTTT. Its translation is CASSPRDTSSGNTIYF.

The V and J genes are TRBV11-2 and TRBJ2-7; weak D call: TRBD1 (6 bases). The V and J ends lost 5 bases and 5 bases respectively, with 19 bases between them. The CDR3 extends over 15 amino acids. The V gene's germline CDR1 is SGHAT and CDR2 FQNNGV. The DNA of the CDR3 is TGTGCCAGCAGCCCAAGGACAGCAAGTTTTAACGAGCAGTACTTC. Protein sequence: CASSPRTASFNEQYF.

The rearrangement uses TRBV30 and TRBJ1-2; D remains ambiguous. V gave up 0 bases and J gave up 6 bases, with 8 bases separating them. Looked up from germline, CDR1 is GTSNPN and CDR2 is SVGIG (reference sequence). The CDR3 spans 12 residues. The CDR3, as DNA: TGTGCCTGGAGTGTACACGGGAATGGCTACACCTTC. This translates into CAWSVHGNGYTF.

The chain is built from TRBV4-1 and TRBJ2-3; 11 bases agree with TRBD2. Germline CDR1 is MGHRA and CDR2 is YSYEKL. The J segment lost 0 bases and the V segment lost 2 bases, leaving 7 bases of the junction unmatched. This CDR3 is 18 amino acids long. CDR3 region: CASSQRLAGGPSTDTQYF. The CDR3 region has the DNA TGCGCCAGCAGCCAAAGGCTAGCGGGGGGTCCTAGCACAGATACGCAGTATTTT.

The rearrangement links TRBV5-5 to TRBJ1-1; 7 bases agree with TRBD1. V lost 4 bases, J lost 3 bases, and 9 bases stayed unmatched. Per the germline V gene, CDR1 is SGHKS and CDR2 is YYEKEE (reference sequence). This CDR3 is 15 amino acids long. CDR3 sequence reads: CASSGRGTQHTEAFF. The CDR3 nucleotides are TGTGCCAGCAGCGGCAGGGGGACCCAGCACACTGAAGCTTTCTTT.

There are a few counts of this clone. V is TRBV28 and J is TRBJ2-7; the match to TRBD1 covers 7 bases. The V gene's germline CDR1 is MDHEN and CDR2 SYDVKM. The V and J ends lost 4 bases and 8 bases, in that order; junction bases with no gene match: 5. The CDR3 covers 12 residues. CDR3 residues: CASSSMTGQQYF. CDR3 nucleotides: TGTGCCAGCAGTTCAATGACAGGGCAGCAGTACTTC.

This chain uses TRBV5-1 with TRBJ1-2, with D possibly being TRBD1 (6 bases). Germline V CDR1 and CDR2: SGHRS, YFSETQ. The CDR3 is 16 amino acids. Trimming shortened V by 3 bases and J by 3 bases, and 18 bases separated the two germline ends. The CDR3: CASSWAETGSYYGYTF. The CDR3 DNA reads TGCGCCAGCAGCTGGGCCGAGACAGGTAGTTACTATGGCTACACCTTC.

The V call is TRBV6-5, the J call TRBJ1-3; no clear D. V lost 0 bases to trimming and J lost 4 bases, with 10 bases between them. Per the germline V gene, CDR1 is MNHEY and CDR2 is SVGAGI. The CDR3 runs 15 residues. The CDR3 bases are TGTGCCAGCAGTTACTCGATGGCAGGAGGAAACACCATATATTTT. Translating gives CASSYSMAGGNTIYF.

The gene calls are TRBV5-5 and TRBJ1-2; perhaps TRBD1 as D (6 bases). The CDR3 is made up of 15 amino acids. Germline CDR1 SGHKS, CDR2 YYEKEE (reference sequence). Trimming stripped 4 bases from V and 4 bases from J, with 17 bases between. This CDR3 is CASSPGTPSPYGYTF. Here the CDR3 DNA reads TGTGCCAGCAGCCCGGGGACACCCTCCCCCTATGGCTACACCTTC.

The CDR3 sequence is CASSLVRQGILGTEAFF. In nucleotides, the CDR3 is TGTGCCAGCAGCTTAGTACGACAGGGTATCTTGGGCACTGAAGCTTTCTTT. J is TRBJ1-1 and V is TRBV7-2; 7 bases align to TRBD1. The CDR3 spans 17 residues. Trimming took 1 base from V and 4 from J; bases not matched to a gene: 12. Germline CDR1 is SGHTA and CDR2 is FQGNSA.

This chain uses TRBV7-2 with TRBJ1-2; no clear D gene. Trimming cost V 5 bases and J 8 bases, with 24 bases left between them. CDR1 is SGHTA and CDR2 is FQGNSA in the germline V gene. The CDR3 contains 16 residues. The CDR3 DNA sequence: TGTGCCAGCAGCCCTGGGAGAAGCAGAGTAGCCTCAGGCTACACCTTC. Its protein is CASSPGRSRVASGYTF.

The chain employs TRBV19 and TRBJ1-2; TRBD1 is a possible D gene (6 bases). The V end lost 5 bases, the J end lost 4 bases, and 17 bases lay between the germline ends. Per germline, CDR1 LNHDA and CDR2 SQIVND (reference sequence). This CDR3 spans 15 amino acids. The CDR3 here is CASSSPRDTSYGYTF. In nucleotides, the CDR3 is TGTGCCAGTAGTTCTCCCCGGGACACCTCCTATGGCTACACCTTC.

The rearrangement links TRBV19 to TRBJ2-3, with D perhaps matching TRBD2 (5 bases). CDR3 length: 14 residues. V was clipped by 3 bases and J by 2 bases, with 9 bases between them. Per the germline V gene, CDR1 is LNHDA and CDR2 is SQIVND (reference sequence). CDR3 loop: CASSMERSTDTQYF. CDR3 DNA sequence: TGTGCCAGTAGTATGGAGCGGTCCACAGATACGCAGTATTTT.

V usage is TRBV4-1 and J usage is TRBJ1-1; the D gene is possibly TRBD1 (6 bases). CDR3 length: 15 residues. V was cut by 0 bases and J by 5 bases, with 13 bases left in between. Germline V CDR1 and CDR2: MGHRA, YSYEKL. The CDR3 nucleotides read TGCGCCAGCAGCCAAGATAAGGGACACCTTACTGAAGCTTTCTTT. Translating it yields CASSQDKGHLTEAFF.

As DNA, the CDR3 is TGTGCCAGCTCAAACGGGGGAAATCAGCCCCAGCATTTT. Translating gives CASSNGGNQPQHF. The chain recombines TRBV18 with TRBJ1-5; maybe TRBD1 (5 bases). Germline CDR1 reads KGHSH; CDR2 reads LQKENI. The CDR3 runs to 13 residues. V lost 5 bases and J lost 4, with 9 bases in between.

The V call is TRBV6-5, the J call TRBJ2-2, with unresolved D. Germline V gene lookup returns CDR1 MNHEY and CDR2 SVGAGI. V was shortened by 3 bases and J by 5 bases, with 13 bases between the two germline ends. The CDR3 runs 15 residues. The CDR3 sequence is CASSYGTLQTGELFF. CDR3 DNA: TGTGCCAGCAGTTATGGCACACTACAAACCGGGGAGCTGTTTTTT.

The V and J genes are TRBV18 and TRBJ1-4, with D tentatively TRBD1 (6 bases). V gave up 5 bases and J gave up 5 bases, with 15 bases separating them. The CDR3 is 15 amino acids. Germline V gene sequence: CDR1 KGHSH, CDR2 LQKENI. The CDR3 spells CASSGQPIRNEKLFF. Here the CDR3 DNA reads TGTGCCAGCTCAGGACAGCCCATTAGGAATGAAAAACTGTTTTTT.

The CDR3 bases are TGTGCCTGGAGTGTACGGCCGGTGGTGGCAGGGGAGAGCTATGGCTACACCTTC. It is translated as CAWSVRPVVAGESYGYTF. V gene TRBV30 combines with J gene TRBJ1-2, with TRBD1 as a possible D gene (6 bases). Germline CDR1 is GTSNPN and CDR2 is SVGIG (reference sequence). V was trimmed by 0 bases and J by 4 bases, leaving 24 bases between them. The length of the CDR3 is 18 residues. Full variable domain (rest looked up from reference TRBV30 and TRBJ1-2): SQTIHQWPATLVQPVGSPLSLECTVEGTSNPNLYWYRQAAGRGLQLLFYSVGIGQISSEVPQNLSASRPQDRQFILSSKKLLLSDSGFYLCAWSVRPVVAGESYGYTFGSGTRLTVV.

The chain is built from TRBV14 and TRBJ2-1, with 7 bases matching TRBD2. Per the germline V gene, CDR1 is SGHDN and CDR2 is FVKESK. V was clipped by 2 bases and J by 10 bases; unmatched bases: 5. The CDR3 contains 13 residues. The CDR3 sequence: CASSQLLASEQFF. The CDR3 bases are TGTGCCAGCAGCCAATTACTAGCGTCGGAGCAGTTCTTC.